The 8 T cell receptor beta chains in this list originate from one sample, sequenced in a study of PD-1 blockade in classical Hodgkin lymphoma. Stated time point: cycle 4 day 1 (C4D1), after six to seven weeks of nivolumab. With no exception, relapse followed autologous stem cell transplantation in all patients, and brentuximab vedotin exposure varied. Profiling relied on immunoSEQ multiplex PCR, and the TCRdb table lists in-frame clones only, not all of them. The sample has about 94,000 clones, just over 90% seen once. Sequences were derived from peripheral blood mononuclear cells (PBMCs), sampled before the fourth cycle of nivolumab. These TCRs come from a human donor with classical Hodgkin lymphoma.

The chain employs TRBV2 and TRBJ2-7; D may be TRBD1 or TRBD2 (6 bases each). The germline CDR1 and CDR2 sequences are SNHLY and FYNNEI. Trimming cost V 8 bases and J 0 bases, with 14 bases left between them. This CDR3 is built from 14 residues. The CDR3 loop is CASAVGGPSYEQYF. The CDR3, as DNA: TGTGCCAGCGCCGTCGGGGGCCCCTCCTACGAGCAGTACTTC.

This clone was observed a few times. The V and J genes are TRBV6-5 and TRBJ1-1, with D unclear. CDR1 MNHEY and CDR2 SVGAGI come from the germline V gene. The CDR3 loop spans 13 amino acids. V lost 2 bases to trimming and J lost 6 bases, with 10 bases between them. CDR3 sequence: CASSYAQFAEAFF. The CDR3 DNA reads TGTGCCAGCAGTTACGCACAGTTTGCTGAAGCTTTCTTT.

This chain links TRBV10-1 with TRBJ2-5; tentatively, D is TRBD1 or TRBD2 (5 bases each). Germline lookup yields CDR1 WNHNN and CDR2 SYGVQD (reference sequence). The CDR3 totals 14 residues. V gave up 4 bases and J gave up 5 bases, with 14 bases separating them. CDR3 in amino acids: CASSAAGTPETQYF. The DNA for the CDR3 is TGCGCCAGCAGTGCCGCTGGGACCCCCGAGACCCAGTACTTC.

The chain recombines TRBV6-5 with TRBJ1-2; 12 bases are a match to TRBD1. In germline, CDR1 is MNHEY, CDR2 SVGAGI. The CDR3 consists of 14 residues. The trim removed 6 bases at V and 8 bases at J, leaving 7 bases unmatched. The CDR3 protein is CASRPGQGAGGYTF. The CDR3 nucleotides are TGTGCCAGCAGACCGGGACAGGGGGCTGGGGGCTACACCTTC.

This clone has more than one count but fewer than ten. The chain recombines TRBV5-4 with TRBJ1-5, with TRBD1 matching 7 bases. The CDR3 length is 13 residues. V shed 3 bases, J shed 5 bases, and the junction held 2 bases outside the gene matches. Germline V gene data show CDR1 as SGHNT and CDR2 as YYREEE (reference sequence). The CDR3 sequence is CASSWGTDQPQHF. As DNA, the CDR3 is TGTGCCAGCAGCTGGGGGACAGATCAGCCCCAGCATTTT.

The V gene is TRBV18, the J gene TRBJ2-7, with 8 bases lining up with TRBD2. Per the germline V gene, CDR1 is KGHSH and CDR2 is LQKENI. The CDR3 covers 15 residues. J lost 2 bases, V lost 3 bases, and 6 bases had no gene match. This chain's CDR3 is CASSPGLADTYEQYF. The CDR3, as DNA: TGTGCCAGCTCACCCGGACTAGCAGATACCTACGAGCAGTACTTC. The full variable domain, completed using reference TRBV18 and TRBJ2-7, is NAGVMQNPRHLVRRRGQEARLRCSPMKGHSHVYWYRQLPEEGLKFMVYLQKENIIDESGMPKERFSAEFPKEGPSILRIQQVVRGDSAAYFCASSPGLADTYEQYFGPGTRLTVT.

This sequence joins TRBV27 and TRBJ2-2; weak D call: TRBD1 (5 bases). Germline V gene sequence: CDR1 MNHEY, CDR2 SMNVEV (reference sequence). Trimming left V 2 bases short and J 3 bases short, with 13 bases between. The length of the CDR3 is 16 residues. The DNA of the CDR3 is TGTGCCAGCAGTTTAGTCGTTCAGGGTGACACCGGGGAGCTGTTTTTT. It yields the protein CASSLVVQGDTGELFF.

This rearrangement joins TRBV27 to TRBJ1-5; perhaps TRBD1 as D (5 bases). There are 16 residues in the CDR3. Germline assignment: CDR1 MNHEY and CDR2 SMNVEV (reference sequence). Trimming pared 2 bases from V and 3 bases from J, leaving 14 bases between. DNA for the CDR3: TGTGCCAGCAGTTTAGTGGGTGGGGACGCCAATCAGCCCCAGCATTTT. Protein: CASSLVGGDANQPQHF.